This entry lists 2 T cell receptor beta chains sequenced from one sample in a study of OX40 agonist ivuxolimab in advanced cancers. Libraries were prepared by immunoSEQ multiplex PCR; TCRdb keeps only in-frame clonotypes and omits some of them. This table holds roughly 73,000 clones, 80% to 90% found once. The sample consisted of CD4+ or CD8+ T cells sorted from blood, taken in a trial of the OX40 agonist ivuxolimab. Receptors originate from an adult with an advanced solid tumor such as melanoma, head and neck, liver or kidney cancer.

The chain couples TRBV29-1 to TRBJ1-1; possible D gene TRBD1, 5 bases. Trimming cost V 4 bases and J 0 bases, with 12 bases left between them. The CDR3 runs to 14 residues. Per germline, CDR1 SQVTM and CDR2 ANQGSEA. The CDR3 here is CSVVEGLMNTEAFF. DNA for the CDR3: TGCAGCGTTGTGGAGGGGCTTATGAACACTGAAGCTTTCTTT. The variable domain in full, completed from reference TRBV29-1 and TRBJ1-1, reads SAVISQKPSRDICQRGTSLTIQCQVDSQVTMMFWYRQQPGQSLTLIATANQGSEATYESGFVIDKFPISRPNLTFSTLTVSNMSPEDSSIYLCSVVEGLMNTEAFFGQGTRLTVV.

The chain joins TRBV27 to TRBJ2-7; 9 nucleotides align to TRBD1. The length of the CDR3 is 14 residues. Germline-derived CDR1 and CDR2 are MNHEY and SMNVEV (reference sequence). The V segment lost 6 bases and the J segment 1 base; nucleotides outside the gene matches: 4. The CDR3 region has the DNA TGTGCCAGCAGGACCGGGACAGGGTCCTACGAGCAGTACTTC. It specifies CASRTGTGSYEQYF.